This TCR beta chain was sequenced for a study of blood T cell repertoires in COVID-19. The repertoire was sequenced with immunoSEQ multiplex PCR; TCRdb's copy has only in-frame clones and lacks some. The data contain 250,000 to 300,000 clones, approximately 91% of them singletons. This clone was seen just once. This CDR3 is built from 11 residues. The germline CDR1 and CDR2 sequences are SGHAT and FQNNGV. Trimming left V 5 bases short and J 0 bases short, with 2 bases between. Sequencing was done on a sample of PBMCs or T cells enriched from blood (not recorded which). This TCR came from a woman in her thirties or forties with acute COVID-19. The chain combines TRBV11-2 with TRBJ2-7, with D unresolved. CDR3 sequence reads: CASSHSYEQYF. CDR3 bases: TGTGCCAGCAGCCACTCCTACGAGCAGTACTTC. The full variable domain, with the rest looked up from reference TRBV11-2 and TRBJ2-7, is EAGVAQSPRYKIIEKRQSVAFWCNPISGHATLYWYQQILGQGPKLLIQFQNNGVVDDSQLPKDRFSAERLKGVDSTLKIQPAKLEDSAVYLCASSHSYEQYFGPGTRLTVT.